The following is a TCR beta chain sequence with its context. Its target is not known. This sample is drawn from a study of identical twins. Regarding the study as a whole: Twins shared out-of-frame alpha sequences with excess low generation probability. The presence of invariant MAIT and iNKT cells could partly confound analyses of zero-insertion sequences.

Trimming took off 2 bases at V and 0 bases at J, with 10 bases between the two ends. Germline CDR1 SQVTM, CDR2 ANQGSEA. The CDR3 has 15 residues. No donor was unhealthy or non-Caucasian. TCRdb passed the 5' RACE reads through MiXCR, listing each CDR3 protein once. In the table there are around 490,000 distinct CDR3 sequences, 14% of which are singletons. These records were also assigned to another study, of yellow fever vaccine responses in identical twins.

The sequence was collected from a woman aged 18-30 years in good health. V gene TRBV29-1 combines with J gene TRBJ1-4, with D uncertain. Sequenced material: CD4+ T cells sorted from blood. Here the CDR3 DNA reads TGCAGCGTTGAATCTTTTACAGCAACTAATGAAAAACTGTTTTTT. As protein: CSVESFTATNEKLFF.